Following are 20 T cell receptor beta chains from one sample sequenced in a study of cytomegalovirus exposure and HLA in healthy donors. PCR employed 60 Vbeta and 13 Jbeta primers. The assay was immunoSEQ multiplex PCR, and TCRdb's table has in-frame clones only and misses some. The sample holds under 100,000 clones. Sequenced: PBMCs. The source of these receptors is a woman in her twenties or thirties in good health and CMV-seronegative.

The chain combines TRBV6-1 with TRBJ1-1, with a tentative D call TRBD1 (5 bases). Looked up from germline, CDR1 is MNHNS and CDR2 is SASEGT. The CDR3 runs 14 residues. The V gene lost 2 bases and the J gene lost 5 bases, with 12 bases spanning the gap. The CDR3 nucleotides read TGTGCCAGCAGTGAAAGGGGTGTGCGAACTGAAGCTTTCTTT. It specifies CASSERGVRTEAFF.

In nucleotides, the CDR3 is TGTGCCAGCAGTTTAATCCCCGGAGATCAAAATTCACCCCTCCACTTT. This encodes CASSLIPGDQNSPLHF. The rearrangement joins TRBV28 to TRBJ1-6; D unresolved. The CDR3 loop spans 16 amino acids. Germline V gene lookup returns CDR1 MDHEN and CDR2 SYDVKM. Trimming took 2 bases from V and 7 from J, leaving 15 bases between them.

The genes are TRBV5-8 and TRBJ2-7; possibly TRBD2 for D (6 bases). The germline V and J ends were trimmed by 0 bases and 2 bases, with 12 bases remaining between them. Germline V gene lookup returns CDR1 SGHTS and CDR2 YDEGEE. The CDR3 runs to 15 residues. DNA for the CDR3: TGTGCCAGCAGCTTGGGCGGGGCCCTTACCTACGAGCAGTACTTC. As protein: CASSLGGALTYEQYF. The whole variable domain, filled in from reference TRBV5-8 and TRBJ2-7, reads EAGVTQSPTHLIKTRGQQATLRCSPISGHTSVYWYQQALGLGLQFLLWYDEGEERNRGNFPPRFSGRQFPNYSSELNVNALELEDSALYLCASSLGGALTYEQYFGPGTRLTVT.

The V call is TRBV5-1, the J call TRBJ2-7; D possibly corresponds to TRBD1 (9 bases). Trimming took off 4 bases at V and 3 bases at J, with 26 bases between the two ends. Germline CDR1 is SGHRS and CDR2 is YFSETQ. The CDR3 has 18 residues. Here the CDR3 reads CASSANRGLLAGGYEQYF. The CDR3, as DNA: TGCGCCAGCAGCGCAAACAGGGGGCTTCTTGCGGGAGGCTACGAGCAGTACTTC.

The chain recombines TRBV5-4 with TRBJ2-1, with TRBD1 matching 12 bases. Germline V gene lookup returns CDR1 SGHNT and CDR2 YYREEE (reference sequence). The CDR3 is 16 amino acids. J was trimmed by 5 bases and V by 4 bases; bases with no gene match: 7. CDR3 bases: TGTGCCAGCAGCGTGGGACAGGGGGCTTATCACAATGAGCAGTTCTTC. It codes for CASSVGQGAYHNEQFF.

The chain carries TRBV9 and TRBJ2-1, with a tentative D call TRBD2 (5 bases). The CDR3 has 11 amino acids. V was trimmed by 3 bases and J by 7 bases, leaving 5 bases between them. Germline V gives CDR1 SGDLS, CDR2 YYNGEE. This chain's CDR3 is CASSGGNEQFF. For the CDR3, the DNA is TGTGCCAGCAGCGGCGGGAATGAGCAGTTCTTC.

The chain joins TRBV5-6 to TRBJ2-7; TRBD2 agrees at 7 bases. With 4 bases clipped from V and 2 bases from J, the junction kept 9 bases outside the gene matches. This CDR3 is built from 15 residues. Germline loops: CDR1 SGHDT, CDR2 YYEEEE. The CDR3, as DNA: TGTGCCAGCAGCCTCCGGACTAGGGGAACCTACGAGCAGTACTTC. Translation: CASSLRTRGTYEQYF.

The CDR3, as DNA: TGTGCCAGCAGTTTTAACAGGGGGCGCGGCTACACCTTC. Translating gives CASSFNRGRGYTF. The rearrangement joins TRBV27 to TRBJ1-2, with 9 bases matching TRBD1. Looked up from germline, CDR1 is MNHEY and CDR2 is SMNVEV (reference sequence). J was trimmed by 8 bases and V by 3 bases; bases with no gene match: 4. The CDR3 covers 13 residues.

The chain carries TRBV6-1 and TRBJ2-5; D perhaps matches TRBD2 (5 bases). Germline CDR1 and CDR2: MNHNS and SASEGT. The ends were cut back, 2 bases at V and 0 bases at J, with 10 bases in the middle. The length of the CDR3 is 15 residues. The CDR3 loop is CASSELRVYQETQYF. Here the CDR3 DNA reads TGTGCCAGCAGTGAATTGAGGGTATACCAAGAGACCCAGTACTTC.

The V and J genes are TRBV5-1 and TRBJ2-3; the match to TRBD2 covers 14 bases. This CDR3 spans 17 amino acids. Germline V gene lookup returns CDR1 SGHRS and CDR2 YFSETQ. With 4 bases clipped from V and 1 base from J, the junction kept 5 bases outside the gene matches. The CDR3 region is CASSPGLAGDGTDTQYF. The CDR3 nucleotides are TGCGCCAGCAGCCCGGGACTAGCGGGGGACGGCACAGATACGCAGTATTTT.

The chain employs TRBV27 and TRBJ2-1; 9 nucleotides agree with TRBD1. The J segment lost 7 bases and the V segment lost 4 bases, leaving 8 bases of the junction unmatched. In germline, CDR1 is MNHEY, CDR2 SMNVEV (reference sequence). The CDR3 is made up of 15 amino acids. The CDR3, as DNA: TGTGCCAGCAGTTCGAACAGGGGGCGCGGGAATGAGCAGTTCTTC. Protein sequence: CASSSNRGRGNEQFF.

V is TRBV30 and J is TRBJ1-2, with 7 bases that match TRBD1. Germline V gene data show CDR1 as GTSNPN and CDR2 as SVGIG (reference sequence). The CDR3 spans 13 residues. Germline trimming cut 0 bases from V and 8 bases from J; bases unmatched to any gene: 6. CDR3 nucleotides: TGTGCCTGGAGTGTGACAGGGCAGAAGGGCTACACCTTC. Its translation is CAWSVTGQKGYTF.

As DNA, the CDR3 is TGTGCCACCAGCAGAGATTTAGTTGCGGGGAAACTGTTTTTT. It specifies CATSRDLVAGKLFF. The chain couples TRBV15 to TRBJ1-4; no clear D. V shed 0 bases and J shed 11 bases, with 13 bases lying between them. The CDR3 spans 14 residues. Germline V gives CDR1 LNHNV, CDR2 YYDKDF (reference sequence).

As concerns this clone: One end of the junction varies from germline; a read error may be responsible. Here the CDR3 DNA reads TGTGCTAGCAGCCCTGGGGGGTCTAATGAAAAACTGTTTTTT. This encodes CASSPGGSNEKLFF. The chain links TRBV7-7 to TRBJ1-4, with a possible D match to TRBD1 (5 bases). Germline V lookup: CDR1 SSHAT, CDR2 FNYEAQ (reference sequence). CDR3 length: 14 residues.

The chain couples TRBV9 to TRBJ1-6; 11 bases are a match to TRBD1. Germline CDR1 and CDR2: SGDLS and YYNGEE. The CDR3 is 20 residues long. The V and J ends lost 0 bases and 5 bases, in that order; junction bases with no gene match: 13. The CDR3 DNA sequence: TGTGCCAGCAGCGTAGGTCCCCGGACAGGGGGCGGTCACAATAATTCACCCCTCCACTTT. This encodes CASSVGPRTGGGHNNSPLHF.

The CDR3 loop reads CASSDPGQGGTEAFF. DNA for the CDR3: TGTGCCAGCAGTGACCCGGGACAGGGTGGCACTGAAGCTTTCTTT. J is TRBJ1-1 and V is TRBV6-1; 9 bases are shared with TRBD1. V lost 3 bases, J lost 4 bases, and 6 bases stayed unmatched. CDR1 and CDR2 (germline): MNHNS, SASEGT. The CDR3 consists of 15 residues.

The rearrangement joins TRBV2 to TRBJ2-7; D gene ambiguous. Germline V gene data show CDR1 as SNHLY and CDR2 as FYNNEI. Trimming cost V 7 bases and J 3 bases, with 10 bases left between them. CDR3 size: 12 residues. The CDR3 spells CASKLVIYEQYF. CDR3 DNA: TGTGCCAGCAAGCTAGTCATCTACGAGCAGTACTTC.

This sequence joins TRBV6-1 and TRBJ2-7, with D tentatively TRBD2 (6 bases). V shed 6 bases and J shed 3 bases, with 15 bases lying between them. Germline CDR1 and CDR2: MNHNS and SASEGT. The CDR3 covers 14 residues. CDR3 nucleotides: TGTGCCAGCAGGTTGCGGGGATCAAACTACGAGCAGTACTTC. Its protein product is CASRLRGSNYEQYF.

J is TRBJ2-4 and V is TRBV7-2; the D gene is possibly TRBD1 (6 bases). The CDR3 totals 16 residues. Looked up from germline, CDR1 is SGHTA and CDR2 is FQGNSA. Trimming removed 4 bases at V and 0 bases at J, with 13 bases between. The CDR3 sequence is CASSSPTGLAKNIQYF. CDR3 in DNA: TGTGCCAGCAGCTCTCCTACAGGGCTAGCCAAAAACATTCAGTACTTC.

This chain joins TRBV7-2 and TRBJ1-6, with D tentatively TRBD1 (6 bases). V was pared by 4 bases and J by 7 bases, with 14 bases between. Germline CDR1 SGHTA, CDR2 FQGNSA. The CDR3 contains 15 residues. DNA for the CDR3: TGTGCCAGCAGCTCCCTCCCGAGGGGGAATTCACCCCTCCACTTT. Translating it yields CASSSLPRGNSPLHF.